The 30 T cell receptor beta chains reported below all come from one sample, sequenced in a study of cytotoxic CD8 clonotypes in ibrutinib-treated CLL. Profiling relied on immunoSEQ multiplex PCR, and the TCRdb table lists in-frame clones only, not all of them. The table has 250,000 to 350,000 clones, roughly 76% seen once. The sequences come from PBMCs, collected at disease progression, from a patient treated with ibrutinib. The origin of the receptors is a human donor with chronic lymphocytic leukemia.

This chain links TRBV7-9 with TRBJ2-2; D gene uncertain. The CDR3 sequence is 15 residues long. Trimming stripped 2 bases from V and 1 base from J, with 8 bases between. Germline CDR1 is SEHNR and CDR2 is FQNEAQ (reference sequence). The CDR3 sequence: CASSLRVVNTGELFF. In DNA form, the CDR3 reads TGTGCCAGCAGCTTAAGGGTGGTGAACACCGGGGAGCTGTTTTTT.

The chain recombines TRBV19 with TRBJ1-1; 9 nucleotides line up with TRBD1. The CDR3 length is 13 residues. The junction had 13 bases not matched to a gene; V was cut back by 9 bases and J by 11 bases. Germline CDR1 and CDR2: LNHDA and SQIVND (reference sequence). CDR3 amino acids: CASLGQGLKEAFF. DNA of the CDR3: TGTGCCAGCCTGGGACAGGGCTTGAAAGAGGCTTTCTTT.

The J gene is TRBJ1-5, the V gene TRBV7-6, with D maybe TRBD1 (5 bases). CDR1 SGHVS and CDR2 FNYEAQ come from the germline V gene. The CDR3 extends over 19 amino acids. V was shortened by 5 bases and J by 0 bases, with 23 bases between the two germline ends. CDR3 sequence (DNA): TGTGCCAGCAGCCCTGGCCGAGGGGACGGACTAAATAGCAATCAGCCCCAGCATTTT. Translation: CASSPGRGDGLNSNQPQHF.

This clone appeared a few times. The chain combines TRBV27 with TRBJ1-2, with D possibly being TRBD1 (6 bases). The CDR3 has 13 amino acids. Germline lookup yields CDR1 MNHEY and CDR2 SMNVEV (reference sequence). V was pared by 3 bases and J by 5 bases, with 10 bases between. The CDR3 is CASSFSTGYGYTF. CDR3 DNA: TGTGCCAGCAGTTTTAGTACAGGGTATGGCTACACCTTC.

The V call is TRBV4-1, the J call TRBJ1-4; 10 nucleotides line up with TRBD1. Unmatched junction bases numbered 10, after V lost 1 base and J lost 11 bases. Germline V CDR1 and CDR2: MGHRA, YSYEKL. This CDR3 has 16 residues. CDR3 sequence: CASSQGGTGATGKLFF. The CDR3 DNA is TGCGCCAGCAGCCAAGGCGGGACAGGGGCCACTGGGAAACTGTTTTTT.

In the case of this clone: Germline is not matched at one junction end, which may reflect a read error. The chain has TRBV29-1 and TRBJ2-5, with 12 bases that match TRBD1. Germline CDR1 and CDR2: SQVTM and ANQGSEA. CDR3 length equals 12 residues. CDR3 in DNA: TGCAGCGTTGAATTCGGGACAGGGGGCTGGGACTTC. This codes for CSVEFGTGGWDF. The entire variable domain, with the rest obtained from reference TRBV29-1 and TRBJ2-5, is as follows: SAVISQKPSRDICQRGTSLTIQCQVDSQVTMMFWYRQQPGQSLTLIATANQGSEATYESGFVIDKFPISRPNLTFSTLTVSNMSPEDSSIYLCSVEFGTGGWDFGPGTRLLVL.

V and J are TRBV18 and TRBJ1-2, with 9 nucleotides matching TRBD1. Looked up from germline, CDR1 is KGHSH and CDR2 is LQKENI. CDR3 size: 15 residues. V lost 5 bases and J lost 3; bases outside the gene matches: 7. The DNA of the CDR3 is TGTGCCAGCTCATCCTTTGGACAGGGGTACTATGGCTACACCTTC. Encoded protein: CASSSFGQGYYGYTF.

This clone was seen only a few times. The genes are TRBV6-6 and TRBJ2-2, with TRBD2 matching 9 bases. The CDR3 contains 15 residues. Per germline, CDR1 MNHNY and CDR2 SVGAGI (reference sequence). Germline trimming cut 6 bases from V and 6 bases from J; bases unmatched to any gene: 8. CDR3 DNA sequence: TGTGCCAGCAGAGTAGCGGGGGTTCTTCCCGGGGAGCTGTTTTTT. Translated: CASRVAGVLPGELFF.

The genes are TRBV28 and TRBJ1-5, with TRBD1 as a possible D gene (6 bases). V was trimmed by 4 bases and J by 3 bases, leaving 13 bases between them. Germline V gene data show CDR1 as MDHEN and CDR2 as SYDVKM. This CDR3 is built from 15 residues. In DNA, the CDR3 is TGTGCCAGCAGTTCAGCCGACAGGAACAATCAGCCCCAGCATTTT. This sequence encodes CASSSADRNNQPQHF.

On this clone: The sample carries other DNA sequences with the same CDR3. The J gene is TRBJ1-2, the V gene TRBV5-1; D gene unclear. Trimming shortened V by 1 base and J by 5 bases, and 6 bases separated the two germline ends. This CDR3 is 12 amino acids long. Germline-derived CDR1 and CDR2 are SGHRS and YFSETQ. CDR3: CASSLTDYGYTF. Here the CDR3 DNA reads TGCGCCAGCAGCTTGACGGATTATGGCTACACCTTC.

Here the CDR3 reads CASSTGQENEKLFF. CDR3 DNA sequence: TGCGCCAGCAGCACTGGACAGGAGAATGAAAAACTGTTTTTT. This sequence joins TRBV5-1 and TRBJ1-4, with TRBD1 matching 7 bases. This CDR3 has 14 amino acids. With 4 bases clipped from V and 5 bases from J, the junction kept 5 bases outside the gene matches. Germline V CDR1 and CDR2: SGHRS, YFSETQ.

The chain carries TRBV5-4 and TRBJ2-3; D is perhaps TRBD1 (6 bases). The ends were cut back, 0 bases at V and 0 bases at J, with 14 bases in the middle. CDR3 length equals 17 residues. CDR1 and CDR2 (germline): SGHNT, YYREEE (reference sequence). CDR3 bases: TGTGCCAGCAGCTTGGACAGGGCCATTTTAAGCACAGATACGCAGTATTTT. It encodes CASSLDRAILSTDTQYF.

V is TRBV11-2 and J is TRBJ2-7; TRBD2 matches at 7 bases. The germline V gene has CDR1 SGHAT and CDR2 FQNNGV. The CDR3 consists of 14 residues. Trimming at V came to 3 bases and at J to 2 bases, leaving 4 bases not matched to a gene. CDR3 sequence (DNA): TGTGCCAGCAGCTTGGGAGGGGCCGCCTACGAGCAGTACTTC. Encoded protein: CASSLGGAAYEQYF.

J is TRBJ2-5 and V is TRBV4-1; TRBD1 aligns across 8 bases. Germline assignment: CDR1 MGHRA and CDR2 YSYEKL. Trimming at V came to 1 base and at J to 4 bases, leaving 14 bases not matched to a gene. This CDR3 spans 18 amino acids. In DNA form, the CDR3 reads TGCGCCAGCAGCCAAGCGGACAGGGCGGGCGCAGTTTTAGAGACCCAGTACTTC. It specifies CASSQADRAGAVLETQYF.

The gene calls are TRBV28 and TRBJ2-7; 8 nucleotides match TRBD1. In germline, CDR1 is MDHEN, CDR2 SYDVKM. Trimming took 2 bases from V and 7 from J; bases not matched to a gene: 7. This CDR3 is built from 14 residues. The CDR3, as DNA: TGTGCCAGCAGTTTAGGGCAGGGGGCGCGTGAGCAGTACTTC. Protein sequence: CASSLGQGAREQYF.

The genes are TRBV6-5 and TRBJ2-1; D is uncertain. The CDR3 runs 15 residues. Germline V gene data show CDR1 as MNHEY and CDR2 as SVGAGI. The V and J ends lost 6 bases and 0 bases respectively, with 12 bases between them. The CDR3 loop is CASSRRSSSYNEQFF. The CDR3 nucleotides read TGTGCCAGCAGCCGTAGGTCTAGCTCCTACAATGAGCAGTTCTTC.

V and J are TRBV20-1 and TRBJ2-1, with D hard to call. There are 11 residues in the CDR3. Looked up from germline, CDR1 is DFQATT and CDR2 is SNEGSKA (reference sequence). The V end lost 3 bases, the J end lost 9 bases, and 9 bases lay between the germline ends. The CDR3 region is CSASRRSEQFF. The CDR3 coding sequence is TGCAGTGCTAGTCGTAGATCTGAGCAGTTCTTC.

In DNA, the CDR3 is TGTGCCAGCAGTGAAGCAGGCCAGGGGGCCGGGGAGCTGTTTTTT. Its protein is CASSEAGQGAGELFF. This sequence joins TRBV2 and TRBJ2-2; the match to TRBD1 covers 7 bases. The CDR3 covers 15 residues. Germline loops: CDR1 SNHLY, CDR2 FYNNEI. Germline trimming cut 0 bases from V and 6 bases from J; bases unmatched to any gene: 4.

The chain uses TRBV6-5 and TRBJ2-3; D remains unclear. This CDR3 comprises 12 residues. CDR1 is MNHEY, CDR2 SVGAGI, per germline. With 0 bases removed from V and 6 bases from J, the gap between germline ends came to 4 bases. The CDR3 DNA follows: TGTGCCAGCAGTTACTCGCCTGATACGCAGTATTTT. This encodes CASSYSPDTQYF.

The chain combines TRBV29-1 with TRBJ2-7, with D perhaps matching TRBD1 (5 bases). The germline V gene encodes CDR1 SQVTM and CDR2 ANQGSEA. The V gene lost 7 bases and the J gene lost 2 bases, with 12 bases spanning the gap. The CDR3 sequence is 12 residues long. CDR3 nucleotides: TGCAGCGCAACAGGATTAACCTACGAGCAGTACTTC. This translates into CSATGLTYEQYF.

The chain is built from TRBV7-9 and TRBJ2-5; D unclear. This CDR3 comprises 14 residues. The V end was cut by 5 bases, the J end by 4 bases, with 14 bases between. Germline values: CDR1 SEHNR, CDR2 FQNEAQ (reference sequence). CDR3 region: CASSQIRDRETQYF. CDR3 DNA: TGTGCCAGCAGCCAAATAAGGGATCGAGAGACCCAGTACTTC.

V usage is TRBV29-1 and J usage is TRBJ1-2; D is uncertain. V lost 0 bases and J 8 bases, leaving 16 bases between the germline ends. The CDR3 is 14 amino acids. Germline assignment: CDR1 SQVTM and CDR2 ANQGSEA. The CDR3: CSVEDLSTAGGYTF. The CDR3 DNA sequence: TGCAGCGTTGAAGATCTGTCGACGGCAGGCGGCTACACCTTC.

The chain joins TRBV13 to TRBJ2-2; TRBD1 matches 10 bases. Germline trimming cut 4 bases from V and 6 bases from J; bases unmatched to any gene: 8. CDR3 size: 16 residues. Per germline, CDR1 PRHDT and CDR2 FYEKMQ (reference sequence). The CDR3 spells CASSWTGTGASGELFF. The CDR3 DNA follows: TGTGCCAGCAGCTGGACCGGGACAGGGGCTTCCGGGGAGCTGTTTTTT. Full variable domain (remainder filled in from reference TRBV13 and TRBJ2-2): AAGVIQSPRHLIKEKRETATLKCYPIPRHDTVYWYQQGPGQDPQFLISFYEKMQSDKGSIPDRFSAQQFSDYHSELNMSSLELGDSALYFCASSWTGTGASGELFFGEGSRLTVL.

This chain links TRBV7-3 with TRBJ2-2; 8 nucleotides match TRBD2. Trimming at V came to 5 bases and at J to 1 base, leaving 15 bases not matched to a gene. Per germline, CDR1 SGHTA and CDR2 FQGTGA. This CDR3 contains 19 residues. The CDR3 loop is CASSLEHHTSGVNTGELFF. In DNA, the CDR3 is TGTGCCAGCAGCCTTGAACACCATACTAGCGGAGTGAACACCGGGGAGCTGTTTTTT.

This clone occurred once. This chain uses TRBV7-2 with TRBJ2-5; a possible D gene is TRBD1 (6 bases). Trimming left V 4 bases short and J 2 bases short, with 23 bases between. CDR3 length: 18 amino acids. Germline lookup yields CDR1 SGHTA and CDR2 FQGNSA. Here the CDR3 reads CASSSPRDKNIPQETQYF. DNA for the CDR3: TGTGCCAGCAGCTCACCACGGGACAAGAACATCCCGCAAGAGACCCAGTACTTC.

This clone has more than one count but fewer than ten. The V call is TRBV7-9, the J call TRBJ1-2; TRBD1 might be the D (5 bases). Deletions cut 7 bases from V and 6 bases from J, with 12 bases between. The V gene's germline CDR1 is SEHNR and CDR2 FQNEAQ (reference sequence). This CDR3 has 12 amino acids. CDR3 sequence reads: CASNQGRNGYTF. DNA of the CDR3: TGTGCCAGCAACCAGGGTAGGAATGGCTACACCTTC.

As concerns this clone: The same CDR3 also results from other DNA sequences found in this sample. The chain is built from TRBV6-5 and TRBJ2-7, with unresolved D. Per germline, CDR1 MNHEY and CDR2 SVGAGI. CDR3 size: 11 residues. V was pared by 5 bases and J by 4 bases, with 6 bases between. The CDR3 reads CASSHNYEQYF. The CDR3 DNA reads TGTGCCAGCAGTCACAATTACGAGCAGTACTTC.

The chain links TRBV29-1 to TRBJ1-4; the D is unclear. V was trimmed by 0 bases and J by 4 bases, leaving 9 bases between them. This CDR3 spans 14 amino acids. Looked up from germline, CDR1 is SQVTM and CDR2 is ANQGSEA. CDR3 residues: CSVEEYGDNEKLFF. The CDR3 DNA follows: TGCAGCGTTGAAGAATACGGAGATAATGAAAAACTGTTTTTT.

The count of this clone is one. The CDR3 sequence: CASSQEGQGIGEQYF. CDR3 nucleotide sequence: TGCGCCAGCAGCCAAGAAGGGCAGGGGATCGGCGAGCAGTACTTC. The chain uses TRBV4-3 and TRBJ2-7; D is perhaps TRBD1 (6 bases). There are 15 residues in the CDR3. Germline V gene lookup returns CDR1 LGHNA and CDR2 YSLEER. The germline V and J ends were trimmed by 0 bases and 6 bases, with 15 bases remaining between them.

This sequence joins TRBV4-1 and TRBJ1-2; D gene ambiguous. Germline V gene lookup returns CDR1 MGHRA and CDR2 YSYEKL. CDR3 length: 13 residues. Trimming took off 3 bases at V and 1 base at J, with 6 bases between the two ends. CDR3: CASSHHGNYGYTF. In nucleotides, the CDR3 is TGCGCCAGCAGCCACCACGGTAACTATGGCTACACCTTC.